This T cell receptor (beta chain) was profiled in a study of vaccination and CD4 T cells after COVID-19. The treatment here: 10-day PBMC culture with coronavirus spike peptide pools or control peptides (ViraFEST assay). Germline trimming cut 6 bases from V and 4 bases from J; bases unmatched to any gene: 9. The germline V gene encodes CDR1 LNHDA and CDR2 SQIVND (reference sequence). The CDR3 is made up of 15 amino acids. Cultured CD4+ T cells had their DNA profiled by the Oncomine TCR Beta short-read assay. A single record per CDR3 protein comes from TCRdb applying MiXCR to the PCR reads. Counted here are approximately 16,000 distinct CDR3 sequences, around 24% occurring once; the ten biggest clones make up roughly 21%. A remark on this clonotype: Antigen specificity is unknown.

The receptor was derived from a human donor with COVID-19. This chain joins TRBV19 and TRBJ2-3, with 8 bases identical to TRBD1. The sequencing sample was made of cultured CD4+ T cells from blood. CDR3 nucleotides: TGTGCCAGTAGGCCCGGACAGGGAAGTGCAGATACGCAGTATTTT. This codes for CASRPGQGSADTQYF.